This is a list of T cell receptor beta chains from one sample in a study of beta chain features in type 1 diabetes. Sequencing used immunoSEQ multiplex PCR; TCRdb keeps in-frame clones, though not all of them. The top ten clones hold under 0.095% of a sample with 500,000 to 700,000 clones, roughly a sixth of them seen once. Sequencing input: naive CD4+ T cells from blood. The source of these receptors is a man between 18 and 29 years old in good health. The CDR3 runs from the conserved cysteine through the conserved F or W. Fields, in order: clone size, J gene, V gene, D gene, CDR3 protein, CDR3 DNA. D genes are given only for firm matches. Rows may omit the clone size; those that give it use once, few, many or a size class.

clone size: few
J gene: TRBJ2-3
V gene: TRBV7-2
D gene: -
CDR3 protein: CASSSLRGLDTQYF
CDR3 DNA: TGTGCCAGCAGCTCCCTTAGGGGCTTGGATACGCAGTATTTT

clone size: -
J gene: TRBJ1-1
V gene: TRBV29-1
D gene: -
CDR3 protein: CSVRRGGGTEAFF
CDR3 DNA: TGCAGCGTTCGGCGAGGAGGAGGCACTGAAGCTTTCTTT

clone size: -
J gene: TRBJ2-7
V gene: TRBV7-2
D gene: -
CDR3 protein: CASSSQPGGGSYEQYF
CDR3 DNA: TGTGCCAGCAGCTCGCAGCCGGGCGGAGGCTCCTACGAGCAGTACTTC

clone size: -
J gene: TRBJ2-1
V gene: TRBV4-3
D gene: -
CDR3 protein: CASSRQGTRINEQFF
CDR3 DNA: TGCGCCAGCAGCCGGCAGGGTACGCGTATCAATGAGCAGTTCTTC

clone size: few
J gene: TRBJ2-1
V gene: TRBV27
D gene: TRBD2
CDR3 protein: CASTLRTSGGQNNEQFF
CDR3 DNA: TGTGCCAGCACACTAAGGACTAGCGGGGGGCAGAACAATGAGCAGTTCTTC

clone size: -
J gene: TRBJ1-4
V gene: TRBV30
D gene: -
CDR3 protein: CAWQGTNEKLVF
CDR3 DNA: TGTGCCTGGCAGGGAACTAATGAAAAACTGGTTTTT

clone size: few
J gene: TRBJ2-4
V gene: TRBV5-6
D gene: TRBD2
CDR3 protein: CASSLASGAKNIQYF
CDR3 DNA: TGTGCCAGCAGCTTGGCTAGCGGAGCCAAAAACATTCAGTACTTC

clone size: -
J gene: TRBJ2-7
V gene: TRBV4-1
D gene: TRBD1
CDR3 protein: CASSQGQKGQGQYF
CDR3 DNA: TGCGCCAGCAGCCAGGGGCAGAAAGGACAGGGGCAGTACTTC

clone size: -
J gene: TRBJ2-5
V gene: TRBV7-9
D gene: TRBD2
CDR3 protein: CASSLGSTSGALETQYF
CDR3 DNA: TGTGCCAGCAGCTTAGGTTCGACTAGCGGGGCTTTGGAGACCCAGTACTTC

clone size: -
J gene: TRBJ2-7
V gene: TRBV4-3
D gene: -
CDR3 protein: CASSQGGSGSSYEQYF
CDR3 DNA: TGCGCCAGCAGCCAAGGAGGTTCGGGGAGCTCCTACGAGCAGTACTTC

clone size: few
J gene: TRBJ2-2
V gene: TRBV28
D gene: TRBD1
CDR3 protein: CASVAGGTGELFF
CDR3 DNA: TGTGCCAGCGTGGCAGGGGGCACCGGGGAGCTGTTTTTT

clone size: few
J gene: TRBJ2-2
V gene: TRBV7-3
D gene: -
CDR3 protein: CASSLRGSGELFF
CDR3 DNA: TGTGCCAGCAGCTTGCGAGGGTCCGGGGAGCTGTTTTTT

clone size: once
J gene: TRBJ2-3
V gene: TRBV4-2
D gene: -
CDR3 protein: CASSQAGTGLYTDTQYF
CDR3 DNA: TGTGCCAGCAGCCAAGCAGGGACGGGCCTGTACACAGATACGCAGTATTTT

clone size: -
J gene: TRBJ2-1
V gene: TRBV4-1
D gene: -
CDR3 protein: CASSQDFSSSYNEQFF
CDR3 DNA: TGCGCCAGCAGCCAAGACTTCTCGAGCTCCTACAATGAGCAGTTCTTC

clone size: -
J gene: TRBJ1-5
V gene: TRBV7-2
D gene: TRBD1
CDR3 protein: CASSLGPQGAQPQHF
CDR3 DNA: TGTGCCAGCAGCTTAGGCCCGCAGGGGGCCCAGCCCCAGCATTTT

clone size: -
J gene: TRBJ2-1
V gene: TRBV28
D gene: TRBD1
CDR3 protein: CASRVRDSNEQFF
CDR3 DNA: TGTGCCAGCAGGGTCCGGGACAGCAATGAGCAGTTCTTC

clone size: few
J gene: TRBJ2-7
V gene: TRBV6-6
D gene: -
CDR3 protein: CASSRTDVRYEQYF
CDR3 DNA: TGTGCCAGCAGTAGAACGGACGTCCGCTACGAGCAGTACTTC

clone size: -
J gene: TRBJ2-7
V gene: TRBV13
D gene: -
CDR3 protein: CASTHYGSLYEQYF
CDR3 DNA: TGTGCCAGCACCCATTATGGCAGCCTGTACGAGCAGTACTTC

clone size: few
J gene: TRBJ1-5
V gene: TRBV7-9
D gene: -
CDR3 protein: CASSLTGTGNQPQHF
CDR3 DNA: TGTGCCAGCAGCCTCACGGGGACGGGCAATCAGCCCCAGCATTTT

clone size: -
J gene: TRBJ2-6
V gene: TRBV11-3
D gene: TRBD1
CDR3 protein: CASSPGTGGAGANVLTF
CDR3 DNA: TGTGCCAGCAGCCCCGGTACAGGGGGCGCTGGGGCCAACGTCCTGACTTTC

clone size: -
J gene: TRBJ2-3
V gene: TRBV2
D gene: -
CDR3 protein: CASSETDTQYF
CDR3 DNA: TGTGCCAGCAGTGAGACAGATACGCAGTATTTT

clone size: few
J gene: TRBJ2-7
V gene: TRBV15
D gene: -
CDR3 protein: CATSRDIAGGPLYEQYF
CDR3 DNA: TGTGCCACCAGCAGAGATATTGCCGGGGGGCCATTATACGAGCAGTACTTC

clone size: -
J gene: TRBJ2-1
V gene: TRBV5-4
D gene: TRBD1
CDR3 protein: CASSRGQAVTNEQFF
CDR3 DNA: TGTGCCAGCAGCAGGGGACAGGCGGTCACCAATGAGCAGTTCTTC

clone size: few
J gene: TRBJ2-7
V gene: TRBV7-2
D gene: TRBD2
CDR3 protein: CASSLDAASGRVEQYF
CDR3 DNA: TGTGCCAGCAGCTTAGATGCGGCTAGCGGGAGAGTCGAGCAGTACTTC

clone size: -
J gene: TRBJ2-7
V gene: TRBV28
D gene: -
CDR3 protein: CASSMAQDEQYF
CDR3 DNA: TGTGCCAGCAGTATGGCCCAGGACGAGCAGTACTTC

clone size: few
J gene: TRBJ1-2
V gene: TRBV7-9
D gene: -
CDR3 protein: CASSLDSNYGYTF
CDR3 DNA: TGTGCCAGCAGCTTAGACAGTAACTATGGCTACACCTTC

clone size: few
J gene: TRBJ1-2
V gene: TRBV5-1
D gene: TRBD1
CDR3 protein: CASNGQASNYGYTF
CDR3 DNA: TGCGCCAGCAACGGACAGGCCTCTAACTATGGCTACACCTTC

clone size: -
J gene: TRBJ1-1
V gene: TRBV6-5
D gene: TRBD1
CDR3 protein: CASSSGQLMNTEAFF
CDR3 DNA: TGTGCCAGCAGCTCGGGACAGCTTATGAACACTGAAGCTTTCTTT

clone size: -
J gene: TRBJ2-2
V gene: TRBV27
D gene: -
CDR3 protein: CASSLIPTGELFF
CDR3 DNA: TGTGCCAGCAGTTTAATCCCCACCGGGGAGCTGTTTTTT

clone size: -
J gene: TRBJ2-3
V gene: TRBV1
D gene: -
CDR3 protein: CTSSQDRTSGGADTQYF
CDR3 DNA: TGCACCAGCAGCCAAGATAGAACTAGCGGGGGGGCAGATACGCAGTATTTT

clone size: -
J gene: TRBJ1-2
V gene: TRBV25-1
D gene: TRBD1
CDR3 protein: CASSARTGGFYGYTF
CDR3 DNA: TGTGCCAGCAGTGCACGGACAGGGGGTTTCTATGGCTACACCTTC

clone size: few
J gene: TRBJ2-7
V gene: TRBV12-1
D gene: -
CDR3 protein: CASSVLGGKRGYEQYF
CDR3 DNA: TGTGCCAGCAGCGTCCTGGGGGGAAAGAGAGGCTACGAGCAGTACTTC

clone size: few
J gene: TRBJ1-2
V gene: TRBV29-1
D gene: -
CDR3 protein: CSVGLLIVGSNFYGYTF
CDR3 DNA: TGCAGCGTTGGCTTATTAATTGTAGGCAGCAACTTCTATGGCTACACCTTC

clone size: -
J gene: TRBJ1-4
V gene: TRBV25-1
D gene: -
CDR3 protein: CASSEGGVWATNEKLFF
CDR3 DNA: TGTGCCAGCAGTGAGGGAGGAGTGTGGGCAACTAATGAAAAACTGTTTTTT

clone size: -
J gene: TRBJ2-7
V gene: TRBV7-2
D gene: -
CDR3 protein: CASRPGGSRYEQYF
CDR3 DNA: TGTGCCAGCAGGCCCGGGGGCAGCCGCTACGAGCAGTACTTC

clone size: -
J gene: TRBJ2-5
V gene: TRBV11-2
D gene: -
CDR3 protein: CASSLDHDFQETQYF
CDR3 DNA: TGTGCCAGCAGCTTAGATCATGACTTCCAAGAGACCCAGTACTTC

clone size: once
J gene: TRBJ1-2
V gene: TRBV6-5
D gene: TRBD1
CDR3 protein: CASSYGTGLSNYGYTF
CDR3 DNA: TGTGCCAGCAGTTACGGGACAGGGTTGTCCAACTATGGCTACACCTTC

clone size: few
J gene: TRBJ1-5
V gene: TRBV11-2
D gene: -
CDR3 protein: CASSLAVSNQPQHF
CDR3 DNA: TGTGCCAGCAGCTTAGCTGTTAGCAATCAGCCCCAGCATTTT

clone size: few
J gene: TRBJ2-4
V gene: TRBV4-3
D gene: -
CDR3 protein: CASSPLGGTKNIQYF
CDR3 DNA: TGCGCCAGCAGCCCCCTCGGGGGTACCAAAAACATTCAGTACTTC

clone size: few
J gene: TRBJ2-7
V gene: TRBV10-3
D gene: -
CDR3 protein: CAISGTGSYEQYF
CDR3 DNA: TGTGCCATCTCCGGGACTGGGAGCTACGAGCAGTACTTC

clone size: -
J gene: TRBJ1-2
V gene: TRBV19
D gene: -
CDR3 protein: CASSTTGGYGYTF
CDR3 DNA: TGTGCCAGTAGTACAACAGGAGGCTATGGCTACACCTTC

clone size: -
J gene: TRBJ1-2
V gene: TRBV28
D gene: -
CDR3 protein: CASSERGWDYGYTF
CDR3 DNA: TGTGCCAGCTCAGAGAGGGGTTGGGACTATGGCTACACCTTC

clone size: -
J gene: TRBJ1-2
V gene: TRBV4-1
D gene: -
CDR3 protein: CASSQDRAGPYGYTF
CDR3 DNA: TGCGCCAGCAGCCAAGACAGGGCGGGTCCCTATGGCTACACCTTC